This T cell receptor (beta chain) was recovered during a study of cytomegalovirus exposure and HLA in healthy donors. Points on this clone: The antigen is undetermined.

V lost 4 bases, J lost 3 bases, and 13 bases lay in between. The germline gives CDR1 WNHNN, CDR2 SYGVQD (reference sequence). The length of the CDR3 is 15 residues. Findings of the study overall: Sequence variants that were highly shared formed a cluster that was likely a sequencing artifact. Across donors, sequencing depth was assumed by presence/absence analyses to be roughly uniform.

The study ran its PCR with 60 Vbeta and 13 Jbeta primers. Some clones are missing from TCRdb's copy, which holds only in-frame ones; the method was immunoSEQ multiplex PCR. In the table there are some 150,000 clones, roughly 80% of which are singletons. This receptor was identified in a male donor in good health and CMV-seronegative. V and J are TRBV10-1 and TRBJ1-5; no reliable D call. The specimen sequenced was PBMCs. The CDR3 sequence is CASSASRSFNQPQHF. CDR3 bases: TGCGCCAGCAGTGCATCGAGAAGTTTCAATCAGCCCCAGCATTTT.